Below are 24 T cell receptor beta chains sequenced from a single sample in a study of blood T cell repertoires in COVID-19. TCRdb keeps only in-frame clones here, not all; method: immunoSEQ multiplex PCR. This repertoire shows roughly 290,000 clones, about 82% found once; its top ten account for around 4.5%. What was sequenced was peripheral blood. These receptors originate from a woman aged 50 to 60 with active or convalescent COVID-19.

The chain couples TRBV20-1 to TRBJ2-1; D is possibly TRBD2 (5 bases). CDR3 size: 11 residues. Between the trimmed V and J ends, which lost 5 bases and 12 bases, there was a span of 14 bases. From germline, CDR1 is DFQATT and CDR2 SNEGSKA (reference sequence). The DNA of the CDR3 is TGCAGTGCTCGGACGGGGTCAGCGCAGTTCTTC. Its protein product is CSARTGSAQFF.

As DNA, the CDR3 is TGTGCCAGCAGTGAACGGGAGACTCTCTACGAGCAGTACTTC. Amino acids: CASSERETLYEQYF. The chain recombines TRBV2 with TRBJ2-7, with TRBD2 as a possible D gene (6 bases). The CDR3 is 14 residues long. Germline CDR1 reads SNHLY; CDR2 reads FYNNEI. Trimming removed 2 bases from V and 3 bases from J, with 11 bases in between.

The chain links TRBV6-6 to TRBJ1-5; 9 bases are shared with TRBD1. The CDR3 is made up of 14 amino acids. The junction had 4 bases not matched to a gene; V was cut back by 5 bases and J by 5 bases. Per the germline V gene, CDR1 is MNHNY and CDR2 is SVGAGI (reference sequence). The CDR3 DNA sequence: TGTGCCAGCAGTCGACAGGGGGGATATCAGCCCCAGCATTTT. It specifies CASSRQGGYQPQHF.

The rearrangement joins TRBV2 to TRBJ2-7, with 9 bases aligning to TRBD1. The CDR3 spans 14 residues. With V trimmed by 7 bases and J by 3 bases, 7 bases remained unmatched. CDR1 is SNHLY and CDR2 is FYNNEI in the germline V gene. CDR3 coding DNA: TGTGCCAGCAAACTACAGGGGGCGGTCTACGAGCAGTACTTC. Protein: CASKLQGAVYEQYF. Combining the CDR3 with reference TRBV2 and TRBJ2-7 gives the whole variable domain EPEVTQTPSHQVTQMGQEVILRCVPISNHLYFYWYRQILGQKVEFLVSFYNNEISEKSEIFDDQFSVERPDGSNFTLKIRSTKLEDSAMYFCASKLQGAVYEQYFGPGTRLTVT.

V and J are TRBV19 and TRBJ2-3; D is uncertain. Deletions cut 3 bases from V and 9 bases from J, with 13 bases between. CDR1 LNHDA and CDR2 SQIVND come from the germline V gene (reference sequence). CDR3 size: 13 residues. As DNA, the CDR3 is TGTGCCAGTAGTATTGGGTCCGACTCAACGCAGTATTTT. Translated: CASSIGSDSTQYF.

In nucleotides, the CDR3 is TGTGCCAGCAGCTTATATTGGAACACTGAAGCTTTCTTT. This encodes CASSLYWNTEAFF. The chain uses TRBV7-2 and TRBJ1-1; unclear D gene. The CDR3 spans 13 residues. CDR1 is SGHTA and CDR2 is FQGNSA in the germline V gene. V shed 2 bases and J shed 1 base, with 5 bases lying between them.

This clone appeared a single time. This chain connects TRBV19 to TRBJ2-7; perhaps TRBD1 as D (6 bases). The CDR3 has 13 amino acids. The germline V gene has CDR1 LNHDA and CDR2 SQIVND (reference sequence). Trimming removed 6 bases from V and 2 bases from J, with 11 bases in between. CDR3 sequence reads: CASSAAGAYEQYF. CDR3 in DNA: TGTGCCAGTAGCGCGGCAGGGGCCTACGAGCAGTACTTC.

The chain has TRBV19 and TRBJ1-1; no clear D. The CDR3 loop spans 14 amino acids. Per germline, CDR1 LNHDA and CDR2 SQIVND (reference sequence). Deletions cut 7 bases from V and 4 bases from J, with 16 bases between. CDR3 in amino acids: CASISSSRGTEAFF. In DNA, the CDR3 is TGTGCCAGTATCAGCTCCTCTCGCGGCACTGAAGCTTTCTTT.

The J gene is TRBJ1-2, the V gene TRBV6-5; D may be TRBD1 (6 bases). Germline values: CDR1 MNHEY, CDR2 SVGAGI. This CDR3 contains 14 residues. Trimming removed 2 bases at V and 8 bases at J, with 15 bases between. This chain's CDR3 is CASSYKQGREGYTF. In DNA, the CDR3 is TGTGCCAGCAGTTACAAACAGGGCAGGGAGGGCTACACCTTC.

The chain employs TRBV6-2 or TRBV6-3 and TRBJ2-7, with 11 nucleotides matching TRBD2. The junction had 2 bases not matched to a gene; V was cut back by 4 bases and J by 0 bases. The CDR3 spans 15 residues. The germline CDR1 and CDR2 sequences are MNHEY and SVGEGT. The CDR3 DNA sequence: TGTGCCAGCAGTTTCGGACTAGCGGGCTCCTACGAGCAGTACTTC. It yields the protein CASSFGLAGSYEQYF.

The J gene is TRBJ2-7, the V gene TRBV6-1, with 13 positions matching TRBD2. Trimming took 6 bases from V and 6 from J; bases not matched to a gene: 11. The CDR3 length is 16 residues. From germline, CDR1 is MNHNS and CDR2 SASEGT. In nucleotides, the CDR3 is TGTGCCAGCAGGGAACTAGCGGGAGGGCCGTATGGCGAGCAGTACTTC. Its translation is CASRELAGGPYGEQYF.

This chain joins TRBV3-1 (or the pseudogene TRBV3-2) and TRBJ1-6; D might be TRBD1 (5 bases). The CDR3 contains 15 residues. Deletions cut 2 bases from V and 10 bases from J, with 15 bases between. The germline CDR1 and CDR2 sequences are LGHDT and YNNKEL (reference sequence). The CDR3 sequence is CASSQSTSRGSPLHF. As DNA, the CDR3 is TGTGCCAGCAGCCAATCTACCTCCCGGGGGTCACCCCTCCACTTT.

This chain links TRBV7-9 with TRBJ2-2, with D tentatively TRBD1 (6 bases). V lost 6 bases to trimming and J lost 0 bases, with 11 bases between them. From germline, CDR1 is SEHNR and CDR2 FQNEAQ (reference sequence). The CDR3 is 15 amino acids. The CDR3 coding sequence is TGTGCCAGCAGTCCAGGGGTATCGAACACCGGGGAGCTGTTTTTT. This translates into CASSPGVSNTGELFF.

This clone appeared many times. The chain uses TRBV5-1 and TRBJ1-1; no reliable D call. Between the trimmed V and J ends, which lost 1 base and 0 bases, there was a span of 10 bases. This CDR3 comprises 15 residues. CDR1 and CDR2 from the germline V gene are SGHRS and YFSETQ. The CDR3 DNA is TGCGCCAGCAGCTTGAGCTCACCTATGAACACTGAAGCTTTCTTT. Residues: CASSLSSPMNTEAFF.

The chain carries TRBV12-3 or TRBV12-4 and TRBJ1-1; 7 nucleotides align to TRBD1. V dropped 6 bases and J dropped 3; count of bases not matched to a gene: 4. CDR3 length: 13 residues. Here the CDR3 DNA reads TGTGCCAGCAGCATGACAGGGTACACTGAAGCTTTCTTT. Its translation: CASSMTGYTEAFF.

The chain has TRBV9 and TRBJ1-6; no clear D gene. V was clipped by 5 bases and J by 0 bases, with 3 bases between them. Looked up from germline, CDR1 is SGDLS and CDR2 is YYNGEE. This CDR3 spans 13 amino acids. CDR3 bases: TGTGCCAGCAGGAGCTCCTATAATTCACCCCTCCACTTT. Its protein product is CASRSSYNSPLHF.

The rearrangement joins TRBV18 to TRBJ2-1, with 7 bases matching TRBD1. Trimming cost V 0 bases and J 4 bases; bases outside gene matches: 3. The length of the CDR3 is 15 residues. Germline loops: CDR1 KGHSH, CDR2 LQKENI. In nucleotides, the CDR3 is TGTGCCAGCTCACCACCCGGGACAGCTTACAATGAGCAGTTCTTC. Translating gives CASSPPGTAYNEQFF.

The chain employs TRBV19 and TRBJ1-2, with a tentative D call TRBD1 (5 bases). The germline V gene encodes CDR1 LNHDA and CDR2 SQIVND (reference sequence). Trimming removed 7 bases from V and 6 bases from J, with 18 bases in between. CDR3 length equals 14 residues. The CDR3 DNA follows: TGTGCCAGTACCACAAATCAGGGTTTCAATGGCTACACCTTC. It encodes CASTTNQGFNGYTF.

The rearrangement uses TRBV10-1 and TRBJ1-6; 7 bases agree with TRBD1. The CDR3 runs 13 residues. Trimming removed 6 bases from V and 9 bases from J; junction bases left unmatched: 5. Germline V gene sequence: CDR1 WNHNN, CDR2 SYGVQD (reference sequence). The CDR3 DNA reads TGCGCCAGCAGGGAGACAGGGCCTTCACCCCTCCACTTT. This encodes CASRETGPSPLHF.

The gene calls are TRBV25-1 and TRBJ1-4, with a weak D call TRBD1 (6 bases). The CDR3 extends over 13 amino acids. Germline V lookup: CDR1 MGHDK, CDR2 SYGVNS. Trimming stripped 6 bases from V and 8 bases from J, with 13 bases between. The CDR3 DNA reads TGTGCCAGCAGACGGGACATAGGGGAAAAACTGTTTTTT. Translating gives CASRRDIGEKLFF.

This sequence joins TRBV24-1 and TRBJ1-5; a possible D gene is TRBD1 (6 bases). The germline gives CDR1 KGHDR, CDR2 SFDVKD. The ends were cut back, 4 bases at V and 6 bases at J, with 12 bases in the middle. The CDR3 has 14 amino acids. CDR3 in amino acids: CATSDSTGIQPQHF. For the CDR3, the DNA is TGTGCCACCAGTGACTCAACAGGGATTCAGCCCCAGCATTTT.

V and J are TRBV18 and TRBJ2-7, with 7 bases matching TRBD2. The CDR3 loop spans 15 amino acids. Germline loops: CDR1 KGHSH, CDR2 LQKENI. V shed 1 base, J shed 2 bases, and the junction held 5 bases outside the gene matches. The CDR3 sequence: CASSPRASGTYEQYF. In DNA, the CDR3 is TGTGCCAGCTCACCACGGGCTAGCGGAACCTACGAGCAGTACTTC.

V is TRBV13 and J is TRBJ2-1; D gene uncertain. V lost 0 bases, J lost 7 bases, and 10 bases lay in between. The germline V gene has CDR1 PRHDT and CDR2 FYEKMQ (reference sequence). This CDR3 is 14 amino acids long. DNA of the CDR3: TGTGCCAGCAGCTTAGGGGCTGGAGAGAATGAGCAGTTCTTC. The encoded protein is CASSLGAGENEQFF. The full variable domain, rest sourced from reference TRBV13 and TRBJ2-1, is AAGVIQSPRHLIKEKRETATLKCYPIPRHDTVYWYQQGPGQDPQFLISFYEKMQSDKGSIPDRFSAQQFSDYHSELNMSSLELGDSALYFCASSLGAGENEQFFGPGTRLTVL.

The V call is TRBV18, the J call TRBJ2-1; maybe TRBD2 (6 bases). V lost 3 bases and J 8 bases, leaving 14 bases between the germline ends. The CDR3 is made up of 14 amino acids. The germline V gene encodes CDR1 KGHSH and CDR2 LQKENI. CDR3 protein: CASSPGGIGDEQFF. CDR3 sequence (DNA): TGTGCCAGCTCACCCGGAGGGATAGGGGATGAGCAGTTCTTC.